Shown below are 23 T cell receptor beta chains from a single sample sequenced in a study of Graves' ophthalmopathy and Graves' hyperthyroidism. The TCR beta CDR3 regions underwent amplification from RNA transcripts. First-round RT-PCR with HTBI primers preceded a second-round multiplex PCR. TCRdb reprocessed the multiplex PCR reads with MiXCR, giving one entry per CDR3 protein. In the table there are fewer than 250,000 distinct CDR3 sequences, just under 30% of which are singletons. The sample comprised peripheral blood. These receptors originate from a man in his fifties or sixties with Graves' ophthalmopathy.

This clonotype was picked up many times. This sequence joins TRBV2 and TRBJ1-1; maybe TRBD1 (6 bases). Germline V gene sequence: CDR1 SNHLY, CDR2 FYNNEI. The V and J ends lost 3 bases and 5 bases respectively, with 19 bases between them. This CDR3 comprises 16 residues. Written as DNA, the CDR3 is TGTGCCAGCAGTGAGGGGCGGGGGCTGGATGGGACTGAAGCTTTCTTT. Encoded protein: CASSEGRGLDGTEAFF.

This clonotype appeared many times. The V call is TRBV12-3 or TRBV12-4, the J call TRBJ2-7; D possibly corresponds to TRBD1 (6 bases). The CDR3 loop spans 13 amino acids. V lost 6 bases, J lost 2 bases, and 11 bases lay in between. CDR3 residues: CASRLGQTYEQYF. CDR3 DNA sequence: TGTGCCAGCAGACTCGGACAGACCTACGAGCAGTACTTC.

This clonotype has a count of ten or more. The chain links TRBV6-5 to TRBJ1-1; TRBD1 might be the D (6 bases). The CDR3 is made up of 16 amino acids. Germline assignment: CDR1 MNHEY and CDR2 SVGAGI. Deletions cut 8 bases from V and 0 bases from J, with 19 bases between. The chain's CDR3 is CASGDRGQIMNTEAFF. The CDR3 nucleotides read TGTGCCAGCGGAGACCGGGGACAAATCATGAACACTGAAGCTTTCTTT.

This clonotype was recorded at least ten times. The chain employs TRBV7-3 and TRBJ1-6; 9 bases fit TRBD1. Germline trimming cut 2 bases from V and 10 bases from J; bases unmatched to any gene: 6. Per the germline V gene, CDR1 is SGHTA and CDR2 is FQGTGA. The length of the CDR3 is 15 residues. The CDR3 spells CASSLSGTGQSPLHF. Here the CDR3 DNA reads TGTGCCAGCAGCTTATCAGGGACAGGGCAATCACCCCTCCACTTT.

This clonotype was counted many times. The rearrangement links TRBV20-1 to TRBJ2-5, with TRBD2 identical over 10 bases. CDR3 length: 16 amino acids. From germline, CDR1 is DFQATT and CDR2 SNEGSKA (reference sequence). CDR3 bases: TGCAGCACCCCAGCGGGAGGGCCGAATAACCAAGAGACCCAGTACTTC. Its protein product is CSTPAGGPNNQETQYF.

J is TRBJ2-4 and V is TRBV24-1; D gene unclear. Germline CDR1 is KGHDR and CDR2 is SFDVKD. The CDR3 is 12 residues long. V gave up 2 bases and J gave up 3 bases, with 1 base separating them. The CDR3 sequence is CATSDYKNIQYF. In DNA, the CDR3 is TGTGCCACCAGTGATTACAAAAACATTCAGTACTTC.

This clonotype was seen ten or more times. This CDR3 is CAGGDPSSYEQYF. CDR3 nucleotides: TGTGCCGGAGGGGACCCAAGCTCCTACGAGCAGTACTTC. The chain links TRBV6-2 or TRBV6-3 to TRBJ2-7; maybe TRBD2 (6 bases). From germline, CDR1 is MNHEY and CDR2 SVGEGT. V was shortened by 11 bases and J by 0 bases, with 14 bases between the two germline ends. This CDR3 region has 13 residues.

This clonotype was seen at least ten times. The chain joins TRBV20-1 to TRBJ2-7; 7 nucleotides match TRBD1. CDR1 and CDR2 (germline): DFQATT, SNEGSKA (reference sequence). Unmatched junction bases numbered 4, after V lost 3 bases and J lost 2 bases. The CDR3 totals 13 residues. The CDR3 DNA reads TGCAGTGCTAGGGTACAGGGGACCTACGAGCAGTACTTC. Its protein product is CSARVQGTYEQYF.

This clonotype has a count of ten or more. Written as DNA, the CDR3 is TGTGCCAGCAGACCAGGGGGCGATTCACCCCTCCACTTT. Translated, it gives CASRPGGDSPLHF. The chain joins TRBV12-3 or TRBV12-4 to TRBJ1-6; TRBD1 matches 8 bases. This CDR3 has 13 residues. V was clipped by 6 bases and J by 8 bases; unmatched bases: 3.

In its sample, this clonotype was seen many times. This chain links TRBV19 with TRBJ1-5; TRBD1 agrees at 7 bases. Germline trimming cut 6 bases from V and 6 bases from J; bases unmatched to any gene: 17. The CDR3 consists of 17 residues. Germline assignment: CDR1 LNHDA and CDR2 SQIVND (reference sequence). In DNA, the CDR3 is TGTGCCAGTAGCAAATCACAGGGGACCCCCCTTTTTCAGCCCCAGCATTTT. It is translated as CASSKSQGTPLFQPQHF.

This clonotype was found many times. CDR3 in amino acids: CASSPRRKRRNTEAFF. DNA of the CDR3: TGTGCCAGCAGCCCAAGGCGTAAACGAAGGAACACTGAAGCTTTCTTT. The rearrangement uses TRBV28 and TRBJ1-1; D ambiguous. The CDR3 runs to 16 residues. Trimming took off 6 bases at V and 1 base at J, with 18 bases between the two ends. Germline lookup yields CDR1 MDHEN and CDR2 SYDVKM.

The sample holds one count of this clonotype. V is TRBV28 and J is TRBJ1-1, with a tentative D call TRBD1 (5 bases). The germline V gene encodes CDR1 MDHEN and CDR2 SYDVKM. This CDR3 spans 14 amino acids. Between the trimmed V and J ends, which lost 8 bases and 1 base, there was a span of 14 bases. The CDR3 nucleotides are TGTGCCAGCCCGGGCGGGGGAGGGAACACTGAAGCTTTCTTT. Translated, it gives CASPGGGGNTEAFF.

The chain recombines TRBV6-1 with TRBJ1-1; no definite D call. The CDR3 runs to 12 residues. Trimming cost V 1 base and J 5 bases, with 5 bases left between them. The V gene's germline CDR1 is MNHNS and CDR2 SASEGT. CDR3 sequence: CASSEDSTEAFF. Written as DNA, the CDR3 is TGTGCCAGCAGTGAAGATAGTACTGAAGCTTTCTTT.

This clonotype has just one count. The chain combines TRBV3-1 with TRBJ1-1; 7 bases agree with TRBD1. Germline V gene data show CDR1 as LGHDT and CDR2 as YNNKEL (reference sequence). The CDR3 extends over 18 amino acids. The J segment lost 0 bases and the V segment lost 0 bases, leaving 10 bases of the junction unmatched. CDR3 DNA: TGTGCCAGCAGCCAAGAGAAAACAGGGGTTTGGATGAACACTGAAGCTTTCTTT. This sequence encodes CASSQEKTGVWMNTEAFF. Drawing the rest from reference TRBV3-1 and TRBJ1-1, the complete variable domain is DTAVSQTPKYLVTQMGNDKSIKCEQNLGHDTMYWYKQDSKKFLKIMFSYNNKELIINETVPNRFSPKSPDKAHLNLHINSLELGDSAVYFCASSQEKTGVWMNTEAFFGQGTRLTVV.

There are many counts of this clonotype. DNA of the CDR3: TGTGCCAGCAGCGTCGGAGGGGGAGGGCCGCGTGAGACCCAGTACTTC. Residues: CASSVGGGGPRETQYF. The rearrangement links TRBV9 to TRBJ2-5; tentatively, D is TRBD2 (7 bases). CDR3 length equals 16 residues. The germline V gene has CDR1 SGDLS and CDR2 YYNGEE. Trimming took 2 bases from V and 5 from J, leaving 19 bases between them.

The chain employs TRBV5-1 and TRBJ1-1, with TRBD1 as a possible D gene (5 bases). The CDR3 is made up of 15 amino acids. Germline CDR1 SGHRS, CDR2 YFSETQ. Trimming took off 0 bases at V and 0 bases at J, with 9 bases between the two ends. This CDR3 reads CASSLESGMNTEAFF. CDR3 DNA sequence: TGCGCCAGCAGCTTGGAGTCAGGGATGAACACTGAAGCTTTCTTT.

This clonotype was observed a handful of times. This rearrangement joins TRBV6-5 to TRBJ1-5, with D possibly matching TRBD1 (5 bases). The CDR3 contains 17 residues. The germline CDR1 and CDR2 sequences are MNHEY and SVGAGI. Trimming removed 4 bases from V and 0 bases from J, with 16 bases in between. CDR3 DNA sequence: TGTGCCAGCAGTTCCGGGACTTCAAAATATAGCAATCAGCCCCAGCATTTT. This sequence encodes CASSSGTSKYSNQPQHF.

Ten or more counts support this clonotype. The rearrangement joins TRBV28 to TRBJ2-7; the D gene is possibly TRBD2 (7 bases). Germline CDR1 is MDHEN and CDR2 is SYDVKM. This CDR3 contains 13 residues. The ends were cut back, 5 bases at V and 2 bases at J, with 10 bases in the middle. The CDR3 DNA is TGTGCCAGCAGTGGAGGGGGGGCCTACGAGCAGTACTTC. Translating gives CASSGGGAYEQYF. Looking up the rest from reference TRBV28 and TRBJ2-7 gives the full variable domain: DVKVTQSSRYLVKRTGEKVFLECVQDMDHENMFWYRQDPGLGLRLIYFSYDVKMKEKGDIPEGYSVSREKKERFSLILESASTNQTSMYLCASSGGGAYEQYFGPGTRLTVT.

This clonotype was picked up many times. V usage is TRBV6-2 or TRBV6-3 and J usage is TRBJ2-5; TRBD2 agrees at 8 bases. The CDR3 totals 17 residues. V shed 6 bases and J 2 bases; nucleotides not matched to a gene: 14. CDR1 is MNHEY, CDR2 SVGEGT, per germline. The DNA for the CDR3 is TGTGCCAGCAGCTACCCGCTGCGGGAGGTTAGGCAAGAGACCCAGTACTTC. This codes for CASSYPLREVRQETQYF.

The rearrangement joins TRBV11-1 to TRBJ2-5; D uncertain. The V and J ends lost 1 base and 2 bases respectively, with 8 bases between them. Germline CDR1 is SGHAT and CDR2 is FQDESV (reference sequence). The CDR3 sequence is 14 residues long. CDR3 sequence reads: CASSLGISQETQYF. CDR3 nucleotides: TGTGCCAGCAGCTTAGGAATCAGTCAAGAGACCCAGTACTTC. Variable domain in full (rest from reference TRBV11-1 and TRBJ2-5): EAEVAQSPRYKITEKSQAVAFWCDPISGHATLYWYRQILGQGPELLVQFQDESVVDDSQLPKDRFSAERLKGVDSTLKIQPAELGDSAMYLCASSLGISQETQYFGPGTRLLVL.

The chain carries TRBV12-3 or TRBV12-4 and TRBJ2-7; D is perhaps TRBD1 (6 bases). V dropped 3 bases and J dropped 5 bases, with 14 bases sitting between them. This CDR3 comprises 14 residues. In DNA, the CDR3 is TGTGCCAGCAGTTTCAGGGGAGTTCTCAACGAGCAGTACTTC. It yields the protein CASSFRGVLNEQYF.

This clonotype was observed many times. The rearrangement links TRBV29-1 to TRBJ1-1; tentatively, D is TRBD1 (6 bases). The V gene's germline CDR1 is SQVTM and CDR2 ANQGSEA. V was clipped by 8 bases and J by 1 base, with 14 bases between them. The length of the CDR3 is 13 residues. The CDR3 here is CSTRGGGNTEAFF. DNA for the CDR3: TGCAGCACCAGGGGTGGGGGGAACACTGAAGCTTTCTTT. Together with reference TRBV29-1 and TRBJ1-1, the CDR3 gives the full variable domain: SAVISQKPSRDICQRGTSLTIQCQVDSQVTMMFWYRQQPGQSLTLIATANQGSEATYESGFVIDKFPISRPNLTFSTLTVSNMSPEDSSIYLCSTRGGGNTEAFFGQGTRLTVV.

This clonotype was seen repeatedly, ten times or more. The chain couples TRBV19 to TRBJ1-2; unclear D gene. Trimming left V 4 bases short and J 3 bases short, with 15 bases between. Germline values: CDR1 LNHDA, CDR2 SQIVND (reference sequence). CDR3 length: 15 amino acids. The CDR3 loop reads CASSTTSAAHYGYTF. CDR3 sequence (DNA): TGTGCCAGTAGTACTACTTCGGCCGCCCACTATGGCTACACCTTC.